These 32 T cell receptor beta chains were sequenced from one sample in a study of shared clonotypes between healthy human individuals. Assay used: immunoSEQ multiplex PCR; TCRdb lists only in-frame clones, some missing. This table holds about 2 million clones, 95% found once. The sample taken for sequencing was naive CD4+ T cells sorted from blood. As for subset: CD45RA+ positively selected. Receptors originate from a young man in good health.

This rearrangement joins TRBV6-6 to TRBJ2-1; no clear D gene. The CDR3 covers 15 residues. Trimming pared 0 bases from V and 7 bases from J, leaving 13 bases between. Germline V gene lookup returns CDR1 MNHNY and CDR2 SVGAGI (reference sequence). This CDR3 reads CASSYSIGSLNEQFF. The CDR3 DNA reads TGTGCCAGCAGTTACTCGATCGGGTCGTTGAATGAGCAGTTCTTC.

The V call is TRBV5-1, the J call TRBJ2-5, with 10 bases identical to TRBD2. After removal of 4 bases from V and 2 bases from J, the junction contained 8 bases not matched to a gene. The CDR3 spans 16 residues. In germline, CDR1 is SGHRS, CDR2 YFSETQ. This CDR3 is CASSVVLAGLQETQYF. The CDR3 nucleotides read TGCGCCAGCAGCGTTGTACTAGCGGGGCTTCAAGAGACCCAGTACTTC.

The gene calls are TRBV7-9 and TRBJ1-1, with TRBD1 as a possible D gene (5 bases). The germline V gene encodes CDR1 SEHNR and CDR2 FQNEAQ (reference sequence). Trimming pared 5 bases from V and 0 bases from J, leaving 16 bases between. The CDR3 has 16 residues. In DNA, the CDR3 is TGTGCCAGCAGCCCTAGGGAGGGGCGGATGAACACTGAAGCTTTCTTT. It encodes CASSPREGRMNTEAFF.

This chain connects TRBV5-1 to TRBJ1-1; possibly TRBD1 for D (5 bases). V was cut by 0 bases and J by 1 base, with 10 bases left in between. Germline CDR1 SGHRS, CDR2 YFSETQ. This CDR3 is built from 15 residues. The CDR3 is CASSLGPGRNTEAFF. The CDR3 bases are TGCGCCAGCAGCTTGGGTCCGGGACGGAACACTGAAGCTTTCTTT.

This chain joins TRBV6-1 and TRBJ2-7; D is perhaps TRBD1 or TRBD2 (6 bases each). The CDR3 length is 17 residues. CDR1 and CDR2 (germline): MNHNS, SASEGT. V lost 1 base and J 3 bases, leaving 19 bases between the germline ends. The CDR3 DNA sequence: TGTGCCAGCAGTGAAGTATTGGCTGGGGGGCCCAGCTACGAGCAGTACTTC. Its translation is CASSEVLAGGPSYEQYF.

J is TRBJ2-1 and V is TRBV25-1, with 7 bases lining up with TRBD1. Germline V gene data show CDR1 as MGHDK and CDR2 as SYGVNS. This CDR3 comprises 16 residues. V lost 4 bases and J lost 1; bases outside the gene matches: 7. The CDR3 here is CASSATPGQSYNEQFF. CDR3 nucleotide sequence: TGTGCCAGCAGTGCCACGCCGGGACAGTCCTACAATGAGCAGTTCTTC.

The genes are TRBV4-1 and TRBJ1-1; no definite D call. CDR1 and CDR2 from the germline V gene are MGHRA and YSYEKL. Trimming cost V 0 bases and J 1 base, with 15 bases left between them. This CDR3 region has 17 residues. CDR3 sequence: CASSQDPSAPGNTEAFF. CDR3 in DNA: TGCGCCAGCAGCCAAGATCCATCGGCTCCGGGGAACACTGAAGCTTTCTTT.

V is TRBV6-1 and J is TRBJ1-5; D possibly corresponds to TRBD1 (5 bases). V was cut by 4 bases and J by 4 bases, with 14 bases left in between. From germline, CDR1 is MNHNS and CDR2 SASEGT. The CDR3 is made up of 15 amino acids. The CDR3 nucleotides read TGTGCCAGCAGTGCTGGGACGGTCCCGAATCAGCCCCAGCATTTT. Encoded protein: CASSAGTVPNQPQHF.

This chain joins TRBV5-4 and TRBJ2-6; D call uncertain. Between the trimmed V and J ends, which lost 4 bases and 0 bases, there was a span of 8 bases. The CDR3 contains 15 residues. The germline V gene has CDR1 SGHNT and CDR2 YYREEE (reference sequence). This CDR3 reads CASSPTLSGANVLTF. In DNA form, the CDR3 reads TGTGCCAGCAGCCCGACGCTCTCTGGGGCCAACGTCCTGACTTTC. The whole variable domain, filled in from reference TRBV5-4 and TRBJ2-6, reads ETGVTQSPTHLIKTRGQQVTLRCSSQSGHNTVSWYQQALGQGPQFIFQYYREEENGRGNFPPRFSGLQFPNYSSELNVNALELDDSALYLCASSPTLSGANVLTFGAGSRLTVL.

For this clone: This sample also contains other DNA sequences that code for the same CDR3. V gene TRBV29-1 combines with J gene TRBJ2-5; weak D call: TRBD2 (5 bases). V lost 4 bases and J lost 5, with 11 bases in between. This CDR3 has 12 amino acids. CDR1 and CDR2 (germline): SQVTM, ANQGSEA. The CDR3 region has the DNA TGCAGCGTTGTAGGCGGCGGGGAGACCCAGTACTTC. Translation gives CSVVGGGETQYF.

The chain links TRBV28 to TRBJ2-3, with D possibly matching TRBD1 (6 bases). Germline CDR1 is MDHEN and CDR2 is SYDVKM. Trimming removed 4 bases at V and 1 base at J, with 9 bases between. This CDR3 has 14 amino acids. The chain's CDR3 is CASSWAGGTDTQYF. The CDR3 DNA reads TGTGCCAGCAGTTGGGCAGGGGGCACAGATACGCAGTATTTT.

Only one count was recorded for this clone. The chain is built from TRBV7-6 and TRBJ2-5; D is possibly TRBD1 (5 bases). With 7 bases removed from V and 1 base from J, the gap between germline ends came to 7 bases. The CDR3 loop spans 12 amino acids. In germline, CDR1 is SGHVS, CDR2 FNYEAQ. For the CDR3, the DNA is TGTGCCAGCAAGGGGTTCCAAGAGACCCAGTACTTC. Residues: CASKGFQETQYF.

A remark on this clone: The same CDR3 arises from other DNA sequences in this sample as well. The chain employs TRBV5-1 and TRBJ2-5, with a possible D match to TRBD1 (6 bases). Per the germline V gene, CDR1 is SGHRS and CDR2 is YFSETQ. The germline V and J ends were trimmed by 5 bases and 3 bases, with 11 bases remaining between them. CDR3 length: 13 amino acids. The DNA of the CDR3 is TGCGCCAGCAGTCTGAGACAGGAAGAGACCCAGTACTTC. Translated: CASSLRQEETQYF.

The rearrangement links TRBV4-2 to TRBJ2-3, with 7 bases matching TRBD2. V was pared by 4 bases and J by 0 bases, with 10 bases of the junction left unmatched. Germline V gives CDR1 LGHNA, CDR2 YNFKEQ. The CDR3 spans 17 residues. DNA of the CDR3: TGTGCCAGCAGCCCAAGGGCCCTAGCGGCTAGCACAGATACGCAGTATTTT. This encodes CASSPRALAASTDTQYF.

This clone was seen just once. This rearrangement joins TRBV29-1 to TRBJ2-7; 10 nucleotides line up with TRBD1. The CDR3 extends over 17 amino acids. CDR1 and CDR2 from the germline V gene are SQVTM and ANQGSEA. Trimming took 6 bases from V and 3 from J; bases not matched to a gene: 17. CDR3 bases: TGCAGCGTCCGGGACAGGGGATGGGTTTCACCTTTCTACGAGCAGTACTTC. This gives the protein CSVRDRGWVSPFYEQYF.

Remarks on this clone: This sample includes further DNA sequences coding for the same CDR3. The DNA of the CDR3 is TGTGCCAGTAGTATAGGACAGACTAGCACAGATACGCAGTATTTT. This encodes CASSIGQTSTDTQYF. The chain has TRBV19 and TRBJ2-3, with a tentative D call TRBD1 (5 bases). V gave up 1 base and J gave up 0 bases, with 8 bases separating them. Germline V lookup: CDR1 LNHDA, CDR2 SQIVND (reference sequence). CDR3 length: 15 amino acids. Combining the CDR3 with reference TRBV19 and TRBJ2-3 gives the whole variable domain DGGITQSPKYLFRKEGQNVTLSCEQNLNHDAMYWYRQDPGQGLRLIYYSQIVNDFQKGDIAEGYSVSREKKESFPLTVTSAQKNPTAFYLCASSIGQTSTDTQYFGPGTRLTVL.

The chain is built from TRBV19 and TRBJ1-5; 7 bases fit TRBD1. CDR1 and CDR2 from the germline V gene are LNHDA and SQIVND (reference sequence). With 10 bases clipped from V and 0 bases from J, the junction kept 6 bases outside the gene matches. This CDR3 contains 14 residues. The CDR3 region has the DNA TGTGCCACCGGGACAGCTTATAGCAATCAGCCCCAGCATTTT. It is translated as CATGTAYSNQPQHF.

V is TRBV11-2 and J is TRBJ2-7; TRBD2 aligns across 13 bases. V dropped 3 bases and J dropped 0; count of bases not matched to a gene: 5. The CDR3 length is 17 residues. The V gene's germline CDR1 is SGHAT and CDR2 FQNNGV. The CDR3 DNA reads as TGTGCCAGCAGCTTGGCCGGGACTAGCGGGGCCTCCTACGAGCAGTACTTC. Translating gives CASSLAGTSGASYEQYF.

This clone was recorded a few times. Other DNA sequences in this specimen translate into the identical CDR3. The chain uses TRBV4-3 and TRBJ2-2; 7 bases line up with TRBD1. Losses at the gene ends were 4 bases for V and 0 bases for J; bases not matched to a gene: 2. The CDR3 has 15 residues. Germline V lookup: CDR1 LGHNA, CDR2 YSLEER. CDR3 nucleotide sequence: TGCGCCAGCAGCCTCGGGACAGCGAACACCGGGGAGCTGTTTTTT. Translated: CASSLGTANTGELFF.

This sequence joins TRBV9 and TRBJ1-1, with D unclear. CDR1 and CDR2 (germline): SGDLS, YYNGEE. The ends were cut back, 0 bases at V and 3 bases at J, with 9 bases in the middle. The CDR3 loop spans 14 amino acids. CDR3 protein: CASSVAMADTEAFF. The DNA of the CDR3 is TGTGCCAGCAGCGTAGCTATGGCAGACACTGAAGCTTTCTTT. The variable domain in full, completed from reference TRBV9 and TRBJ1-1, reads DSGVTQTPKHLITATGQRVTLRCSPRSGDLSVYWYQQSLDQGLQFLIQYYNGEERAKGNILERFSAQQFPDLHSELNLSSLELGDSALYFCASSVAMADTEAFFGQGTRLTVV.

The chain couples TRBV27 to TRBJ2-5; D is possibly TRBD2 (6 bases). The CDR3 has 14 residues. The germline V and J ends were trimmed by 6 bases and 2 bases, with 13 bases remaining between them. Germline V gene lookup returns CDR1 MNHEY and CDR2 SMNVEV (reference sequence). CDR3 sequence (DNA): TGTGCCAGCAGCCCCGGAGGGTCGCAAGAGACCCAGTACTTC. Its protein is CASSPGGSQETQYF.

The rearrangement links TRBV23-1 to TRBJ1-3; D perhaps matches TRBD1 (6 bases). TRBV23-1 is known as an ORF, though its function is uncertain. Trimming took off 2 bases at V and 1 base at J, with 6 bases between the two ends. This CDR3 has 14 amino acids. The CDR3 spells CASSQQGSGNTIYF. The CDR3 bases are TGCGCCAGCAGTCAACAGGGGTCTGGAAACACCATATATTTT.

The V and J genes are TRBV10-3 and TRBJ2-3; maybe TRBD2 (6 bases). The CDR3 length is 13 residues. Germline V lookup: CDR1 ENHRY, CDR2 SYGVKD. V gave up 11 bases and J gave up 1 base, with 13 bases separating them. Here the CDR3 reads CAVSGDRTDTQYF. CDR3 in DNA: TGTGCCGTCTCGGGGGATCGCACAGATACGCAGTATTTT.

As for this clone: Other DNA sequences in the sample encode the same CDR3. The rearrangement uses TRBV7-2 and TRBJ2-1; D is unclear. The V end was cut by 3 bases, the J end by 6 bases, with 3 bases between. This CDR3 is built from 11 residues. Germline CDR1 reads SGHTA; CDR2 reads FQGNSA. The CDR3 nucleotides read TGTGCCAGCAGCTTGTTCAATGAGCAGTTCTTC. This encodes CASSLFNEQFF.

The J gene is TRBJ1-6, the V gene TRBV2, with D unclear. V was trimmed by 4 bases and J by 9 bases, leaving 10 bases between them. The CDR3 spans 13 residues. Germline V lookup: CDR1 SNHLY, CDR2 FYNNEI. CDR3 DNA: TGTGCCAGCAGTGGTCTCGGAAGTTCACCCCTCCACTTT. This encodes CASSGLGSSPLHF. Using reference TRBV2 and TRBJ1-6 for the parts outside the CDR3, the full variable domain is EPEVTQTPSHQVTQMGQEVILRCVPISNHLYFYWYRQILGQKVEFLVSFYNNEISEKSEIFDDQFSVERPDGSNFTLKIRSTKLEDSAMYFCASSGLGSSPLHFGNGTRLTVT.

The V gene is TRBV9, the J gene TRBJ2-2; 9 nucleotides agree with TRBD2. Germline CDR1 SGDLS, CDR2 YYNGEE. V lost 0 bases and J lost 2; bases outside the gene matches: 8. This CDR3 comprises 18 residues. The CDR3 spells CASSVGFGLATNTGELFF. As DNA, the CDR3 is TGTGCCAGCAGCGTAGGATTCGGACTAGCGACTAACACCGGGGAGCTGTTTTTT.

This chain uses TRBV11-2 with TRBJ2-5; weak D call: TRBD1 (5 bases). The length of the CDR3 is 15 residues. V was pared by 4 bases and J by 0 bases, with 12 bases between. Germline V gene lookup returns CDR1 SGHAT and CDR2 FQNNGV. CDR3 sequence: CASSSQPGNQETQYF. The CDR3, as DNA: TGTGCCAGCAGCTCCCAACCAGGGAACCAAGAGACCCAGTACTTC.

To note about this clone: Other DNA sequences in the same sample also yield this CDR3. V gene TRBV6-5 combines with J gene TRBJ2-7, with 9 positions matching TRBD1. The CDR3 contains 14 residues. Looked up from germline, CDR1 is MNHEY and CDR2 is SVGAGI. The trim removed 6 bases at V and 4 bases at J, leaving 7 bases unmatched. Here the CDR3 DNA reads TGTGCCAGCAGAGCCGGGACAGGGTCGTACGAGCAGTACTTC. Translated: CASRAGTGSYEQYF.

V gene TRBV28 combines with J gene TRBJ1-6; D is undetermined. The CDR3 spans 12 residues. Germline CDR1 MDHEN, CDR2 SYDVKM. The V gene lost 6 bases and the J gene lost 6 bases, with 6 bases spanning the gap. CDR3 sequence reads: CASSQPNSPLHF. The CDR3 DNA sequence: TGTGCCAGCAGCCAACCTAATTCACCCCTCCACTTT. The full variable domain, in which reference TRBV28 and TRBJ1-6 provide the parts outside the CDR3, is DVKVTQSSRYLVKRTGEKVFLECVQDMDHENMFWYRQDPGLGLRLIYFSYDVKMKEKGDIPEGYSVSREKKERFSLILESASTNQTSMYLCASSQPNSPLHFGNGTRLTVT.

About this clone itself: At the DNA level, this CDR3 is encoded by other sequences in the same sample as well. The chain uses TRBV2 and TRBJ2-5; 8 bases are shared with TRBD2. This CDR3 has 13 residues. V shed 1 base, J shed 5 bases, and the junction held 0 bases outside the gene matches. Germline loops: CDR1 SNHLY, CDR2 FYNNEI. CDR3 region: CASSEERGETQYF. The CDR3 region has the DNA TGTGCCAGCAGTGAAGAGCGGGGGGAGACCCAGTACTTC.

The gene calls are TRBV10-3 and TRBJ2-2, with TRBD1 matching over 8 bases. Germline V gives CDR1 ENHRY, CDR2 SYGVKD. The ends lost 11 bases at V and 2 bases at J; junction bases unmatched: 13. The CDR3 totals 16 residues. The CDR3 protein is CASTDRANVNTGELFF. For the CDR3, the DNA is TGTGCCTCGACGGACAGGGCAAACGTCAACACCGGGGAGCTGTTTTTT.

The CDR3 DNA is TGTGCCAGCGGCAGGGGGACAGGGTTGCACACTGAAGCTTTCTTT. This translates into CASGRGTGLHTEAFF. The chain couples TRBV6-5 to TRBJ1-1; 9 positions match TRBD1. V lost 8 bases, J lost 3 bases, and 10 bases stayed unmatched. CDR1 is MNHEY and CDR2 is SVGAGI in the germline V gene. This CDR3 comprises 15 residues.